These 25 T cell receptor beta chains originate from one sample sequenced in a study of control samples from healthy donors and cancer patients. The data were produced by immunoSEQ multiplex PCR, yet TCRdb's version contains in-frame clones alone and is incomplete. Of approximately 170,000 clones in the sample, roughly nine tenths were seen once. The sequenced material came from blood. The receptors here all came from a man aged 25 to 40 in good health.

The chain joins TRBV6-6 to TRBJ1-2; no clear D gene. V was trimmed by 3 bases and J by 3 bases, leaving 11 bases between them. CDR1 MNHNY and CDR2 SVGAGI come from the germline V gene (reference sequence). The CDR3 length is 14 residues. CDR3 in amino acids: CASSYDTLDYGYTF. In DNA, the CDR3 is TGTGCCAGCAGTTATGACACGCTGGACTATGGCTACACCTTC.

The rearrangement joins TRBV14 to TRBJ2-2; D remains ambiguous. CDR1 is SGHDN, CDR2 FVKESK, per germline. V was pared by 4 bases and J by 0 bases, with 9 bases between. The CDR3 has 15 amino acids. CDR3 sequence (DNA): TGTGCCAGCAGCCCTATTAAGGCGAACACCGGGGAGCTGTTTTTT. Translating it yields CASSPIKANTGELFF. Together with reference TRBV14 and TRBJ2-2, the CDR3 gives the full variable domain: EAGVTQFPSHSVIEKGQTVTLRCDPISGHDNLYWYRRVMGKEIKFLLHFVKESKQDESGMPNNRFLAERTGGTYSTLKVQPAELEDSGVYFCASSPIKANTGELFFGEGSRLTVL.

The gene calls are TRBV11-2 and TRBJ2-1; 12 bases fit TRBD2. V lost 5 bases to trimming and J lost 7 bases; unmatched junction nucleotides: 12. The CDR3 extends over 17 amino acids. CDR1 and CDR2 (germline): SGHAT, FQNNGV. CDR3 sequence (DNA): TGTGCCAGCAGCCCGGCTAATCGACTAGCGGGAGTGAATGAGCAGTTCTTC. It encodes CASSPANRLAGVNEQFF.

In this sample, this clone turned up a few times. The genes are TRBV28 and TRBJ1-5; D gene ambiguous. Trimming removed 3 bases from V and 6 bases from J, with 12 bases in between. Germline lookup yields CDR1 MDHEN and CDR2 SYDVKM. The CDR3 covers 14 residues. The CDR3 reads CASSFYDGVQPQHF. As DNA, the CDR3 is TGTGCCAGCAGTTTTTATGACGGGGTTCAGCCCCAGCATTTT.

CDR3 in amino acids: CASSFGRAGDTQYF. The CDR3 nucleotides read TGTGCCAGCAGCTTTGGACGGGCCGGGGATACGCAGTATTTT. The rearrangement uses TRBV7-3 and TRBJ2-3; D unclear. This CDR3 has 14 residues. V was trimmed by 3 bases and J by 6 bases, leaving 13 bases between them. The V gene's germline CDR1 is SGHTA and CDR2 FQGTGA.

The CDR3 loop reads CASSWTSGSPSGTDTQYF. The CDR3 region has the DNA TGCGCCAGCAGCTGGACTAGCGGGAGTCCCTCGGGCACAGATACGCAGTATTTT. The rearrangement uses TRBV5-1 and TRBJ2-3; TRBD2 matches at 13 bases. The length of the CDR3 is 18 residues. V shed 3 bases, J shed 1 base, and the junction held 8 bases outside the gene matches. Germline CDR1 and CDR2: SGHRS and YFSETQ.

J is TRBJ1-2 and V is TRBV6-6; TRBD1 matches at 8 bases. V gave up 4 bases and J gave up 3 bases; unmatched junction bases: 7. This CDR3 comprises 15 residues. Per the germline V gene, CDR1 is MNHNY and CDR2 is SVGAGI (reference sequence). Written as DNA, the CDR3 is TGTGCCAGCAGTTTCACGGACAGGGCAGACTATGGCTACACCTTC. This translates into CASSFTDRADYGYTF.

J is TRBJ2-2 and V is TRBV2; possible D gene TRBD2, 5 bases. This CDR3 is built from 16 residues. Trimming pared 5 bases from V and 0 bases from J, leaving 13 bases between. Looked up from germline, CDR1 is SNHLY and CDR2 is FYNNEI. CDR3 protein: CASSRHAGANTGELFF. The DNA of the CDR3 is TGTGCCAGCAGTAGGCATGCCGGGGCGAACACCGGGGAGCTGTTTTTT.

The chain carries TRBV7-6 and TRBJ1-1; D ambiguous. CDR3 length equals 13 residues. Trimming took 5 bases from V and 5 from J, leaving 12 bases between them. Germline V gene data show CDR1 as SGHVS and CDR2 as FNYEAQ. The CDR3 DNA sequence: TGTGCCAGCAGCCTCGGGGTAATAACTGAAGCTTTCTTT. This encodes CASSLGVITEAFF.

The chain joins TRBV10-3 to TRBJ1-4; 9 positions agree with TRBD1. Germline V CDR1 and CDR2: ENHRY, SYGVKD. V was pared by 6 bases and J by 6 bases, with 5 bases of the junction left unmatched. The CDR3 is made up of 14 amino acids. The CDR3 nucleotides read TGTGCCATCAGCCCGGGACAGGGAGATGAAAAACTGTTTTTT. Amino acids: CAISPGQGDEKLFF.

CDR3 coding DNA: TGCGCCAGCAGCTTTATAGGGGGGGAAGAGACCCAGTACTTC. Protein product: CASSFIGGEETQYF. J is TRBJ2-5 and V is TRBV5-1, with a possible D match to TRBD2 (7 bases). The CDR3 consists of 14 residues. Trimming shortened V by 2 bases and J by 3 bases, and 11 bases separated the two germline ends. Germline V gene lookup returns CDR1 SGHRS and CDR2 YFSETQ.

The CDR3 sequence: CASSPLPRIDQPQHF. The CDR3 DNA follows: TGTGCCAGCAGCCCGCTGCCTAGGATCGATCAGCCCCAGCATTTT. The V call is TRBV7-9, the J call TRBJ1-5; no reliable D call. Germline CDR1 is SEHNR and CDR2 is FQNEAQ (reference sequence). The CDR3 has 15 amino acids. The V and J ends lost 5 bases and 5 bases respectively, with 16 bases between them.

The V and J genes are TRBV20-1 and TRBJ2-1; D could derive from TRBD1 or TRBD2 (5 bases each). Looked up from germline, CDR1 is DFQATT and CDR2 is SNEGSKA (reference sequence). This CDR3 is built from 13 residues. Trimming left V 3 bases short and J 3 bases short, with 9 bases between. CDR3 sequence (DNA): TGCAGTGCTAGTAGCGACAGCTACAATGAGCAGTTCTTC. This encodes CSASSDSYNEQFF.

The rearrangement links TRBV11-2 to TRBJ1-3; no clear D gene. The CDR3 loop spans 14 amino acids. CDR1 SGHAT and CDR2 FQNNGV come from the germline V gene. Deletions cut 1 base from V and 0 bases from J, with 4 bases between. Here the CDR3 reads CASSLASSGNTIYF. CDR3 bases: TGTGCCAGCAGCTTAGCTAGCTCTGGAAACACCATATATTTT.

CDR3 nucleotides: TGTGCCAGCAGTTTGAATATGGGGGCGGGTGGCTACACCTTC. Protein product: CASSLNMGAGGYTF. The chain uses TRBV27 and TRBJ1-2, with D maybe TRBD1 (6 bases). The CDR3 runs 14 residues. CDR1 and CDR2 from the germline V gene are MNHEY and SMNVEV (reference sequence). The ends were cut back, 3 bases at V and 7 bases at J, with 15 bases in the middle.

This clone was observed once. CDR3 in amino acids: CASSQVLLGVATEAFF. The CDR3 coding sequence is TGTGCCAGCAGCCAAGTACTTTTGGGGGTTGCGACTGAAGCTTTCTTT. V usage is TRBV3-1 (or the pseudogene TRBV3-2) and J usage is TRBJ1-1, with D perhaps matching TRBD1 (5 bases). The V end lost 1 base, the J end lost 5 bases, and 17 bases lay between the germline ends. From germline, CDR1 is LGHDT and CDR2 YNNKEL (reference sequence). The CDR3 has 16 amino acids.

The gene calls are TRBV4-3 and TRBJ2-1; 9 nucleotides line up with TRBD2. J was trimmed by 5 bases and V by 4 bases; bases with no gene match: 15. This CDR3 region has 18 residues. Germline lookup yields CDR1 LGHNA and CDR2 YSLEER. In DNA, the CDR3 is TGCGCCAGCAGCCCGCGACTAAGCGGGGGGTCTCGGAACAATGAGCAGTTCTTC. Translating gives CASSPRLSGGSRNNEQFF.

The chain employs TRBV2 and TRBJ1-3; D not certain. Trimming removed 8 bases at V and 0 bases at J, with 8 bases between. CDR3 size: 13 residues. CDR1 SNHLY and CDR2 FYNNEI come from the germline V gene. The CDR3 here is CASLQSSGNTIYF. CDR3 nucleotide sequence: TGTGCCAGCCTTCAGAGCTCTGGAAACACCATATATTTT.

The J gene is TRBJ2-1, the V gene TRBV11-2, with TRBD2 matching 10 bases. The CDR3 is 14 residues long. Germline CDR1 is SGHAT and CDR2 is FQNNGV. V trimming: 4 bases; J trimming: 7 bases; junction bases outside the gene matches: 4. In DNA, the CDR3 is TGTGCCAGCAGCTCACTAGCGGGAAGAAATGAGCAGTTCTTC. Its protein product is CASSSLAGRNEQFF.

The chain recombines TRBV13 with TRBJ2-7; weak D call: TRBD2 (5 bases). Trimming stripped 3 bases from V and 2 bases from J, with 14 bases between. Germline V lookup: CDR1 PRHDT, CDR2 FYEKMQ (reference sequence). The CDR3 length is 15 residues. As DNA, the CDR3 is TGTGCCAGCAGCTTCGGCGCGACTACGGCCTACGAGCAGTACTTC. This codes for CASSFGATTAYEQYF.

The chain uses TRBV10-2 and TRBJ2-7, with 15 bases lining up with TRBD2. The CDR3 length is 16 residues. The germline V gene has CDR1 WSHSY and CDR2 SAAADI. Germline trimming cut 5 bases from V and 9 bases from J; bases unmatched to any gene: 11. The CDR3: CASSYNPGLAGGGQYF. The CDR3 region has the DNA TGCGCCAGCAGTTATAACCCGGGACTAGCGGGAGGCGGGCAGTACTTC.

The rearrangement joins TRBV6-6 to TRBJ2-1, with TRBD2 matching 16 bases. CDR3 length: 18 residues. J was trimmed by 4 bases and V by 5 bases; bases with no gene match: 8. CDR1 and CDR2 (germline): MNHNY, SVGAGI (reference sequence). CDR3 nucleotide sequence: TGTGCCAGCAGTCGAGGGACTAGCGGGAGGGCTGGATACAATGAGCAGTTCTTC. Translating it yields CASSRGTSGRAGYNEQFF.

The gene calls are TRBV7-2 and TRBJ2-1; 11 positions match TRBD2. V gave up 2 bases and J gave up 9 bases; unmatched junction bases: 9. CDR1 is SGHTA and CDR2 is FQGNSA in the germline V gene. The CDR3 runs 16 residues. The CDR3 DNA is TGTGCCAGCAGCTTACGTTCTCGGACTAGCGGGTCTGAGCAGTTCTTC. Translation: CASSLRSRTSGSEQFF.

The chain carries TRBV4-1 and TRBJ1-5; no firm D call. V lost 0 bases, J lost 6 bases, and 6 bases lay in between. The CDR3 length is 13 residues. The V gene's germline CDR1 is MGHRA and CDR2 YSYEKL. Here the CDR3 DNA reads TGCGCCAGCAGCCAAGATTATAGTCAGCCCCAGCATTTT. This sequence encodes CASSQDYSQPQHF.

The chain combines TRBV28 with TRBJ2-1, with TRBD1 matching over 8 bases. The CDR3 runs 17 residues. CDR1 and CDR2 (germline): MDHEN, SYDVKM. Germline trimming cut 7 bases from V and 0 bases from J; bases unmatched to any gene: 11. CDR3 DNA: TGTGCCAGCACCATCAGCCGGGACAGGTCCTCCTACAATGAGCAGTTCTTC. Translating it yields CASTISRDRSSYNEQFF.